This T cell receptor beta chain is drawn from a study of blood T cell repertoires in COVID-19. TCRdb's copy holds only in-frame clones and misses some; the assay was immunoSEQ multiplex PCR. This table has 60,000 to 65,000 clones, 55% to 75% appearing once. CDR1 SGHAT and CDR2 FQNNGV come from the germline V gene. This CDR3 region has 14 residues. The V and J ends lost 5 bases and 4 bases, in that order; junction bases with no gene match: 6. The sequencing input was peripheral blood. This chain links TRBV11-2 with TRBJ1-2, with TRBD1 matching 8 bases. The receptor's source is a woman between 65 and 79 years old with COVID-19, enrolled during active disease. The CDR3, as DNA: TGTGCCAGCAGCCCCCTCAGGGGGCCCTATGGCTACACCTTC. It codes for CASSPLRGPYGYTF.